The sequence of this T cell receptor (beta chain) was determined in a study of cytomegalovirus exposure and HLA in healthy donors. The length of the CDR3 is 18 residues. The ends lost 0 bases at V and 1 base at J; junction bases unmatched: 11. Looked up from germline, CDR1 is SGHDT and CDR2 is YYEEEE. Here immunoSEQ multiplex PCR was the method, and the copy in TCRdb shows in-frame clones only, minus some. The sample has over 130,000 clones; around 90% are singletons. This clone was counted a few times. Sequences were obtained from PBMCs. This chain connects TRBV5-6 to TRBJ2-5; 8 bases align to TRBD2. This receptor was identified in a man younger than 30 in good health and CMV-seropositive. The CDR3 DNA is TGTGCCAGCAGCTTGGGGCCCCCCGGGCGGGGGGCCCAAGAGACCCAGTACTTC. Amino acids: CASSLGPPGRGAQETQYF.